These T cell receptor beta chains were read from a single sample in a study of blood T cell repertoires in COVID-19. The repertoire was sequenced with immunoSEQ multiplex PCR; TCRdb's copy has only in-frame clones and lacks some. The data contain 200,000 to 300,000 clones, 88% of them singletons. The sample was peripheral blood. These receptors all come from a human donor in a cohort sampled during active COVID-19. CDR3s include the opening cysteine and the closing phenylalanine or tryptophan. D genes are given only for firm matches. Clone size is not always given. Where it is, it says once, few, many or a class for expanded clones.

J gene	V gene	clone size	D gene	CDR3 protein	CDR3 DNA
TRBJ2-7	TRBV6-2/TRBV6-3	NA	NA	CASSYGQTYEQYF	TGTGCCAGCAGTTACGGACAGACCTACGAGCAGTACTTC
TRBJ1-5	TRBV6-5	NA	TRBD1	CASTPGGFSNQPQHF	TGTGCCAGCACCCCAGGGGGCTTTAGCAATCAGCCCCAGCATTTT
TRBJ1-5	TRBV4-1	NA	NA	CASSQVGNNQPQHF	TGCGCCAGCAGCCAAGTCGGGAACAATCAGCCCCAGCATTTT
TRBJ1-5	TRBV28	NA	TRBD1	CASSLPGTGWDDQPQHF	TGTGCCAGCAGTTTACCTGGGACAGGGTGGGATGATCAGCCCCAGCATTTT
TRBJ2-7	TRBV24-1	NA	NA	CATSDFGSYEQYF	TGTGCCACCAGTGATTTTGGCAGCTACGAGCAGTACTTC
TRBJ2-7	TRBV5-6	many	TRBD2	CASSASSGSYEQYF	TGTGCCAGCAGCGCCTCTAGCGGCTCCTACGAGCAGTACTTC
TRBJ2-4	TRBV9	NA	NA	CASSASLAKNIQYF	TGTGCCAGCAGCGCCAGTTTAGCCAAAAACATTCAGTACTTC
TRBJ2-7	TRBV5-1	NA	TRBD2	CASSLVRTSGIYEQYF	TGCGCCAGCAGCTTGGTTCGGACTAGCGGTATTTACGAGCAGTACTTC
TRBJ2-5	TRBV2	NA	NA	CASNGGETQYF	TGTGCCAGCAACGGAGGCGAGACCCAGTACTTC
TRBJ2-7	TRBV10-1	NA	NA	CASSEFKDPTEPYEQYF	TGCGCCAGCAGTGAGTTTAAGGACCCGACAGAACCCTACGAGCAGTACTTC
TRBJ1-5	TRBV21-1	NA	NA	CASSARRGISNQPQHF	TGTGCCAGCAGCGCGAGGCGGGGAATAAGCAATCAGCCCCAGCATTTT
TRBJ2-6	TRBV9	NA	TRBD1	CASSVGTGDSGANVLTF	TGTGCCAGCAGCGTAGGGACAGGCGACTCTGGGGCCAACGTCCTGACTTTC
TRBJ1-2	TRBV4-3	NA	TRBD1	CASSRQTGVVNYGYTF	TGCGCCAGCAGCCGCCAGACAGGGGTTGTTAACTATGGCTACACCTTC
TRBJ1-2	TRBV28	NA	NA	CASRPSLGGYGYTF	TGTGCCAGCAGACCCAGCCTGGGGGGGTATGGCTACACCTTC
TRBJ2-1	TRBV6-1	NA	TRBD2	CASSAQRLAVGDEQFF	TGTGCCAGCAGTGCCCAGAGACTAGCGGTGGGCGATGAGCAGTTCTTC
TRBJ1-5	TRBV5-8	NA	TRBD1	CASSPYQGDSNQPQHF	TGTGCCAGCAGCCCGTACCAGGGGGATAGCAATCAGCCCCAGCATTTT
TRBJ2-3	TRBV11-2	NA	NA	CASSLVLITDTQYF	TGTGCCAGCAGCTTAGTACTGATCACAGATACGCAGTATTTT
TRBJ2-7	TRBV3-1/TRBV3-2	NA	NA	CASSQVSRNEQYF	TGTGCCAGCAGCCAAGTTTCCAGGAACGAGCAGTACTTC
TRBJ1-2	TRBV7-2	NA	NA	CASSPLPTGSGYGYTF	TGTGCCAGCAGCCCCCTCCCCACAGGGTCTGGCTATGGCTACACCTTC
TRBJ2-7	TRBV7-6	NA	NA	CASSLEPGQTYEQYF	TGTGCCAGCAGCTTAGAACCGGGACAAACCTACGAGCAGTACTTC
TRBJ2-1	TRBV19	NA	TRBD2	CASSIRRGGNEQFF	TGTGCCAGTAGTATTCGACGGGGGGGCAATGAGCAGTTCTTC
TRBJ2-5	TRBV6-5	once	NA	CASSYSNSGETQYF	TGTGCCAGCAGTTACTCGAACAGTGGGGAGACCCAGTACTTC
TRBJ1-1	TRBV7-2	few	NA	CASSFSAGEGTEAFF	TGTGCCAGCAGCTTCAGTGCGGGGGAGGGAACTGAAGCTTTCTTT
TRBJ1-1	TRBV18	NA	NA	CASSPPGNTEAFF	TGTGCCAGCTCACCACCCGGGAACACTGAAGCTTTCTTT
TRBJ2-7	TRBV5-4	NA	TRBD2	CASSSQTSGAYEQYF	TGTGCCAGCAGCAGCCAGACTAGCGGAGCCTACGAGCAGTACTTC
TRBJ1-1	TRBV11-2	NA	TRBD1	CASSPPGQGSTEAFF	TGTGCCAGCAGCCCACCGGGACAGGGGAGCACTGAAGCTTTCTTT
TRBJ2-7	TRBV19	few	TRBD2	CASSLGLGNYEQYF	TGTGCCAGTAGCCTAGGACTAGGGAACTACGAGCAGTACTTC
TRBJ2-2	TRBV4-3	NA	TRBD1	CASSHRTGASGELFF	TGCGCCAGCAGCCACCGGACAGGCGCTTCCGGGGAGCTGTTTTTT
TRBJ1-6	TRBV7-2	NA	TRBD1	CASRQGQANSPLHF	TGTGCCAGCAGGCAGGGACAGGCCAATTCACCCCTCCACTTT
TRBJ2-3	TRBV18	NA	TRBD2	CASSPPQAGDSTDTQYF	TGTGCCAGCTCACCACCACAAGCGGGGGATAGCACAGATACGCAGTATTTT
TRBJ1-1	TRBV11-3	NA	NA	CASSFMYGGEAFF	TGTGCCAGCAGCTTTATGTACGGGGGTGAAGCTTTCTTT
TRBJ1-3	TRBV5-4	NA	NA	CASSLSGAFSGNTIYF	TGTGCCAGCAGCTTGAGTGGAGCCTTCTCTGGAAACACCATATATTTT
TRBJ1-2	TRBV11-2	NA	TRBD1	CASSLEAGGINYGYTF	TGTGCCAGCAGCTTAGAGGCAGGGGGCATAAACTATGGCTACACCTTC
TRBJ2-7	TRBV14	NA	NA	CASSSIPGGEQYF	TGTGCCAGCAGCTCAATCCCCGGGGGCGAGCAGTACTTC
TRBJ2-1	TRBV5-4	NA	TRBD2	CAIPAGTSGYNEQFF	TGTGCCATCCCCGCCGGGACTAGCGGCTACAATGAGCAGTTCTTC
TRBJ1-1	TRBV25-1	NA	TRBD1	CASTQTGFNTEAFF	TGTGCCAGCACCCAGACAGGGTTTAACACTGAAGCTTTCTTT
TRBJ1-5	TRBV19	NA	TRBD1	CASSIRGQGDQPQHF	TGTGCCAGTAGTATCCGGGGGCAGGGGGACCAGCCCCAGCATTTT
TRBJ2-1	TRBV5-1	NA	TRBD2	CASSSGLAGHNEQFF	TGCGCCAGCAGCTCCGGACTAGCGGGCCACAATGAGCAGTTCTTC
TRBJ1-1	TRBV7-2	NA	NA	CASSLASTQALANGEAFF	TGTGCCAGCAGCTTAGCATCTACACAGGCCCTGGCGAATGGTGAAGCTTTCTTT
TRBJ2-7	TRBV27	once	TRBD2	CASRPTSGTIYEQYF	TGTGCCAGCAGACCCACTAGCGGGACCATCTACGAGCAGTACTTC
TRBJ1-3	TRBV7-3	once	NA	CASSLSTGSGNTIYF	TGTGCCAGCAGCTTAAGCACGGGCTCTGGAAACACCATATATTTT
TRBJ2-3	TRBV2	NA	NA	CASSEWRPTDTQYF	TGTGCCAGCAGTGAGTGGCGGCCTACAGATACGCAGTATTTT
TRBJ2-5	TRBV7-2	NA	TRBD1	CASSDRRGPETQYF	TGTGCCAGCAGTGACCGCAGGGGGCCGGAGACCCAGTACTTC
TRBJ1-1	TRBV30	NA	NA	CAWSWHGNTEAFF	TGTGCCTGGAGTTGGCATGGGAACACTGAAGCTTTCTTT
TRBJ1-5	TRBV6-5	NA	TRBD1	CASSRRQGGNQPQHF	TGTGCCAGCAGCAGGCGACAGGGTGGCAATCAGCCCCAGCATTTT
TRBJ2-7	TRBV20-1	NA	NA	CSARHTYEQYF	TGCAGTGCTAGACACACGTACGAGCAGTACTTC
TRBJ2-3	TRBV27	NA	TRBD2	CASSLLAGGGDTQYF	TGTGCCAGCAGTTTACTAGCGGGAGGAGGAGATACGCAGTATTTT
TRBJ2-2	TRBV28	NA	NA	CASSFWLFTGELFF	TGTGCCAGCAGTTTTTGGCTTTTCACCGGGGAGCTGTTTTTT
TRBJ2-5	TRBV5-1	few	NA	CASRRGEISETQYF	TGCGCCAGCAGGCGAGGTGAGATAAGTGAGACCCAGTACTTC
TRBJ1-6	TRBV7-4	NA	NA	CASSPTGVYNSPLHF	TGTGCCAGCAGCCCGACAGGAGTCTATAATTCACCCCTCCACTTT